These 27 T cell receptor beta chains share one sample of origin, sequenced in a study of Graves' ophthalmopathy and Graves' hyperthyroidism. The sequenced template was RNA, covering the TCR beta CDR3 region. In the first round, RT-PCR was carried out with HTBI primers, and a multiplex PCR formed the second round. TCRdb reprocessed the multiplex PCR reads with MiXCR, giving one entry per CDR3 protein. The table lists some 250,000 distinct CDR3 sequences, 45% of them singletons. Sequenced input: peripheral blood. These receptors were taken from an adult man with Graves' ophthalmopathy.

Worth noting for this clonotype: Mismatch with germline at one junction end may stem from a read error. The CDR3: CASRHTNAGVNSPLHF. CDR3 nucleotides: TGCGCCAGCAGACACACGAACGCAGGAGTGAATTCACCCCTCCACTTT. The gene calls are TRBV9 and TRBJ1-6, with D uncertain. This CDR3 has 16 residues. Germline V gives CDR1 SGDLS, CDR2 YYNGEE.

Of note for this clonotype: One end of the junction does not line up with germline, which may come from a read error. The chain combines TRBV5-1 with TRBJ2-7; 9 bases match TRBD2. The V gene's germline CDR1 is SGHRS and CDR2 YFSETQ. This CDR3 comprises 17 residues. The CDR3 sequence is CASTKQPGLAALGEQYF. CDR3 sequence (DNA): TGTGCCAGCACCAAACAACCGGGACTAGCAGCGCTGGGCGAGCAGTACTTC.

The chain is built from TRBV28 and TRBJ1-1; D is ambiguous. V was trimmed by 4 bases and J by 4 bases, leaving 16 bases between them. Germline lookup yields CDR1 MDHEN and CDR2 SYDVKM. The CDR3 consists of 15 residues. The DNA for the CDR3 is TGTGCCAGCAGTTGGGCAGTGGGGAAGGGCACTGAAGCTTTCTTT. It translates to CASSWAVGKGTEAFF.

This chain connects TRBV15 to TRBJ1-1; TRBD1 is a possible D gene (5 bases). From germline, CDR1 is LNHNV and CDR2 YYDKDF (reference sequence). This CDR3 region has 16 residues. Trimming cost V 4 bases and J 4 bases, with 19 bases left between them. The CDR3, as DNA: TGTGCCACCAGCAAGAGAGGGGTAGGGGTGGTCACTGAAGCTTTCTTT. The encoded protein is CATSKRGVGVVTEAFF.

The CDR3 coding sequence is TGCAGTGCAAGACTGGGACTCCAAGAGACCCAGTACTTC. This sequence encodes CSARLGLQETQYF. The chain links TRBV20-1 to TRBJ2-5; D perhaps matches TRBD2 (6 bases). V lost 6 bases and J lost 1, with 12 bases in between. The CDR3 is 13 amino acids. CDR1 is DFQATT and CDR2 is SNEGSKA in the germline V gene (reference sequence).

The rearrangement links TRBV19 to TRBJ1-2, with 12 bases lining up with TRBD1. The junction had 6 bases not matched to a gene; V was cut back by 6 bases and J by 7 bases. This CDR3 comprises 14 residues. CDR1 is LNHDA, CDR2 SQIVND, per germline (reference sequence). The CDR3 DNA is TGTGCCAGTAGAGAGGGACAGGGGGCTCGTGGCTACACCTTC. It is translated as CASREGQGARGYTF.

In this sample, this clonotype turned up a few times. CDR3 DNA: TGTGCCAGCAGCTTAGGACTTCGGAGAGCAGATGGCTACACCTTC. It translates to CASSLGLRRADGYTF. The chain recombines TRBV7-9 with TRBJ1-2, with D hard to call. The CDR3 runs 15 residues. The germline CDR1 and CDR2 sequences are SEHNR and FQNEAQ (reference sequence). The germline V and J ends were trimmed by 1 base and 6 bases, with 15 bases remaining between them.

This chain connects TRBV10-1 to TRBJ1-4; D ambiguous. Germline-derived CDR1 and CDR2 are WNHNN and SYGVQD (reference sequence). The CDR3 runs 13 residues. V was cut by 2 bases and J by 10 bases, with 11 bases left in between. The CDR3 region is CASSELGGGKLFF. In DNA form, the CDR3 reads TGCGCCAGCAGTGAGCTGGGCGGAGGAAAACTGTTTTTT.

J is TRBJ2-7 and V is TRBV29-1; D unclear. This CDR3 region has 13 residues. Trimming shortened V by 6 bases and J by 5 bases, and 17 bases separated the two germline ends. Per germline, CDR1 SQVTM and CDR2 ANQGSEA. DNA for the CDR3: TGCAGCGTAGGCCTGAAGGAGTTCGACGAGCAGTACTTC. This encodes CSVGLKEFDEQYF.

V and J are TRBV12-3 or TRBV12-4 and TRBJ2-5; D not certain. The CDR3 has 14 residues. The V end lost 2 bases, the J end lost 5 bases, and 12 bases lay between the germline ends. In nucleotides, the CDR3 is TGTGCCAGCAGTTTATTCTTTCTTAGGGAGACCCAGTACTTC. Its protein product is CASSLFFLRETQYF.

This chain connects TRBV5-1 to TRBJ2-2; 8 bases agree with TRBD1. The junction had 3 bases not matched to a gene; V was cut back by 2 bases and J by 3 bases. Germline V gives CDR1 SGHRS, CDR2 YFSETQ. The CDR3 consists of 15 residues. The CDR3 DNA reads TGCGCCAGCAGCTTCGGACAGGGCGACACCGGGGAGCTGTTTTTT. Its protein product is CASSFGQGDTGELFF.

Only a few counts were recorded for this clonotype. The CDR3, as DNA: TGTGCCAGCAGCCTCAACAGGGGGCGGAGGTCAAAACTGTTTTTT. This gives the protein CASSLNRGRRSKLFF. The chain combines TRBV7-8 with TRBJ1-4; 9 positions agree with TRBD1. Germline V gene sequence: CDR1 SGHVS, CDR2 FQNEAQ. The CDR3 runs to 15 residues. V trimming: 5 bases; J trimming: 10 bases; junction bases outside the gene matches: 11. Using reference TRBV7-8 and TRBJ1-4 for the parts outside the CDR3, the full variable domain is GAGVSQSPRYKVAKRGQDVALRCDPISGHVSLFWYQQALGQGPEFLTYFQNEAQLDKSGLPSDRFFAERPEGSVSTLKIQRTQQEDSAVYLCASSLNRGRRSKLFFGSGTQLSVL.

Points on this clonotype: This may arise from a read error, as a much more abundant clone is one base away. The CDR3 sequence is CASSLLQGAGANVPTF. CDR3 sequence (DNA): TGTGCCAGCAGCCTGTTACAGGGCGCGGGGGCCAACGTCCCGACTTTC. The V call is TRBV7-9, the J call TRBJ2-6, with D possibly being TRBD2 (7 bases). Looked up from germline, CDR1 is SEHNR and CDR2 is FQNEAQ (reference sequence). This CDR3 is 16 amino acids long.

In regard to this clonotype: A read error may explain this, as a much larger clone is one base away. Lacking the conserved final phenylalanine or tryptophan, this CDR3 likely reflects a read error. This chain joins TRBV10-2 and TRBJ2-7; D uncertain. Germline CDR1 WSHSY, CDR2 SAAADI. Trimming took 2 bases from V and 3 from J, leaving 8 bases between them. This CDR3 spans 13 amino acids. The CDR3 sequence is CASSEAVHYEQYL. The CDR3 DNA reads TGCGCCAGCAGTGAGGCAGTTCACTACGAGCAGTACCTC.

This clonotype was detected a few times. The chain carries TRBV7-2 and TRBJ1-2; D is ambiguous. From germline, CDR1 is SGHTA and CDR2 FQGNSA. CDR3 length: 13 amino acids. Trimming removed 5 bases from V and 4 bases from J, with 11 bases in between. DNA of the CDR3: TGTGCCAGCAGCCCCTCACAGTCCTATGGCTACACCTTC. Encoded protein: CASSPSQSYGYTF.

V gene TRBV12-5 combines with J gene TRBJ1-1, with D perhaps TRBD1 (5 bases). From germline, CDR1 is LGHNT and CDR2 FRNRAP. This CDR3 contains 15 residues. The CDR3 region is CASSLVDRMNTEAFF. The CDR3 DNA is TGTGCCAGCAGTTTAGTCGACAGAATGAACACTGAAGCTTTCTTT.

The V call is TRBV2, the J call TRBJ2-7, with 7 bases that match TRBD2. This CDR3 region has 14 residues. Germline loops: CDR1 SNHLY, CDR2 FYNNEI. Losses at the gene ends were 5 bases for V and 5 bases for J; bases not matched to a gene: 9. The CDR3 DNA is TGTGCCAGCAGTTACGGGGGAGGGCCTGACGAGCAGTACTTC. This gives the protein CASSYGGGPDEQYF.

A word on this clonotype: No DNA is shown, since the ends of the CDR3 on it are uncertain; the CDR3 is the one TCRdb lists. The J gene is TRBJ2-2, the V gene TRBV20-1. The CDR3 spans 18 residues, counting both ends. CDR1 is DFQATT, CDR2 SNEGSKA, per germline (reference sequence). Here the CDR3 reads CSARRANVLTFGAGELFF.

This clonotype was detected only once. In nucleotides, the CDR3 is TGTGCCAGCAGCTTAGCGGTCACACGTGAATGGCACCAGTACTTC. It yields the protein CASSLAVTREWHQYF. The chain combines TRBV7-3 with TRBJ2-5, with D uncertain. Germline loops: CDR1 SGHTA, CDR2 FQGTGA. The CDR3 length is 15 residues. V was cut by 2 bases and J by 10 bases, with 20 bases left in between.

The CDR3 protein is CASSSFAGSAFF. The CDR3 DNA is TGTGCCAGCAGCTCCTTCGCGGGTTCGGCTTTCTTT. The chain links TRBV2 to TRBJ1-1, with D unclear. The V end lost 6 bases, the J end lost 11 bases, and 16 bases lay between the germline ends. The CDR3 runs to 12 residues. Per germline, CDR1 SNHLY and CDR2 FYNNEI.

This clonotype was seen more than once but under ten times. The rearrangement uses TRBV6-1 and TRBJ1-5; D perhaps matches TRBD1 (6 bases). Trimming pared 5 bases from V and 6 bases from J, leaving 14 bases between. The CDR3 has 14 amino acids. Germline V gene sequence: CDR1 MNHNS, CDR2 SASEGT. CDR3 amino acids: CASSTTGWGQPQHF. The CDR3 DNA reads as TGTGCCAGCAGTACTACAGGGTGGGGTCAGCCCCAGCATTTT.

The DNA for the CDR3 is TGCAGTGCTAGCGGGGGGGCCGAGCAGTACTTC. Residues: CSASGGAEQYF. V is TRBV20-1 and J is TRBJ2-7; the match to TRBD2 covers 8 bases. The CDR3 loop spans 11 amino acids. With 3 bases clipped from V and 6 bases from J, the junction kept 1 base outside the gene matches. CDR1 is DFQATT, CDR2 SNEGSKA, per germline (reference sequence).

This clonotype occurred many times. CDR3 loop: CASSSGGNYGYTF. CDR3 DNA sequence: TGTGCCAGCAGCTCAGGGGGCAACTATGGCTACACCTTC. The gene calls are TRBV7-9 and TRBJ1-2; 8 nucleotides agree with TRBD1. Unmatched junction bases numbered 0, after V lost 4 bases and J lost 2 bases. Germline-derived CDR1 and CDR2 are SEHNR and FQNEAQ (reference sequence). The CDR3 covers 13 residues.

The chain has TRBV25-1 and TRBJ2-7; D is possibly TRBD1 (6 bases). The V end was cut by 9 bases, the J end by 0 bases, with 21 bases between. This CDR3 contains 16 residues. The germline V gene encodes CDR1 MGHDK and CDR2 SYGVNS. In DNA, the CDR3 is TGTGCCAGTACCCCCTCCGGACAGCCTTACTCCTACGAGCAGTACTTC. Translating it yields CASTPSGQPYSYEQYF.

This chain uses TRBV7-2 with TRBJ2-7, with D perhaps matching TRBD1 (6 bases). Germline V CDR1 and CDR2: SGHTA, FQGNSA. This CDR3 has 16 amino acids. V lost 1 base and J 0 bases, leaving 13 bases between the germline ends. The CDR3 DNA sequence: TGTGCCAGCAGCTTAGACCGGGACATGGGCTCCTACGAGCAGTACTTC. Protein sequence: CASSLDRDMGSYEQYF.

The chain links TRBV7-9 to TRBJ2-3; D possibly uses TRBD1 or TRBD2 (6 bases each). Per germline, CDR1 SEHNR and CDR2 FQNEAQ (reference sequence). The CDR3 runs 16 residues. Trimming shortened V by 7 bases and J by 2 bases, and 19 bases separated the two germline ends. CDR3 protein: CASTFGGGTFTDTQYF. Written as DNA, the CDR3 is TGTGCCAGCACCTTCGGGGGCGGGACTTTCACAGATACGCAGTATTTT.

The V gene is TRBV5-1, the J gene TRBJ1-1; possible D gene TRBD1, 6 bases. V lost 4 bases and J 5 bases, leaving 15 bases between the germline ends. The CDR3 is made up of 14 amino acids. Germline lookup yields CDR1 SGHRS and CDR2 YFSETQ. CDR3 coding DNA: TGCGCCAGCAGCCTAAGACAGGATGAGACTGAAGCTTTCTTT. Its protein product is CASSLRQDETEAFF.